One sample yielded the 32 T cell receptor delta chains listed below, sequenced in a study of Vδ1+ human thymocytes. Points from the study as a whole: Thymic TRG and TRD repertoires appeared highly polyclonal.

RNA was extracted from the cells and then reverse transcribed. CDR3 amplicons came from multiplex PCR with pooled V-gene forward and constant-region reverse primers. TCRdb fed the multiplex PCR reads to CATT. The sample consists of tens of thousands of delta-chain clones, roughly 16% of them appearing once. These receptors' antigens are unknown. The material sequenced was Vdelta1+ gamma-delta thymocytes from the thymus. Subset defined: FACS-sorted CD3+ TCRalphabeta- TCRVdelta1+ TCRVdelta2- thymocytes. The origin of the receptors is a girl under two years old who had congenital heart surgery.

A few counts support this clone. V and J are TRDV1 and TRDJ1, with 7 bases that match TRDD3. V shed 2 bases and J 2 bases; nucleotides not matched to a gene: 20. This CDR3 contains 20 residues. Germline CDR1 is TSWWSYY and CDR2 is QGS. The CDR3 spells CALGEGYPRLGILSTDKLIF. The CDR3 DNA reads TGTGCTCTTGGGGAAGGGTACCCCCGACTGGGGATCTTGAGTACCGATAAACTCATCTTT.

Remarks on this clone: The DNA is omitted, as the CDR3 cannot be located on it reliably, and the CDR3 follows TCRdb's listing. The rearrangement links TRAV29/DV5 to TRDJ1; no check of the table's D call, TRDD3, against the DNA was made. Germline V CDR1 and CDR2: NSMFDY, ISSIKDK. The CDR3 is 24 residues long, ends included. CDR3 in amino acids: CSVLLCSKRLYWGTYQAYTDKLIF.

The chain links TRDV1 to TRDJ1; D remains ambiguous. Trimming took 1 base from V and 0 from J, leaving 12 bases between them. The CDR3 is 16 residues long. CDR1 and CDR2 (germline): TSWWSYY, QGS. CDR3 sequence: CALGEPSRPYTDKLIF. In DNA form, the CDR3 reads TGTGCTCTTGGGGAACCGAGCCGGCCGTACACCGATAAACTCATCTTT.

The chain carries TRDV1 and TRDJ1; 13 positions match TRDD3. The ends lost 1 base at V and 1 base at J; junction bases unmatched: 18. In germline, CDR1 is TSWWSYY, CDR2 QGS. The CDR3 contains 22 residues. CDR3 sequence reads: CALGEPSSYRVLGDTSTDKLIF. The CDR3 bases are TGTGCTCTTGGGGAACCCTCATCCTACAGGGTACTGGGGGATACGTCCACCGATAAACTCATCTTT.

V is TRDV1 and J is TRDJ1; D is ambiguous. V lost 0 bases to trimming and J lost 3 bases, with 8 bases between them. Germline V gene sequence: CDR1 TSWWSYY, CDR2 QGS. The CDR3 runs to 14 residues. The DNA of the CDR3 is TGTGCTCTTGGGGAACTGGAGGGCGCCGATAAACTCATCTTT. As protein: CALGELEGADKLIF.

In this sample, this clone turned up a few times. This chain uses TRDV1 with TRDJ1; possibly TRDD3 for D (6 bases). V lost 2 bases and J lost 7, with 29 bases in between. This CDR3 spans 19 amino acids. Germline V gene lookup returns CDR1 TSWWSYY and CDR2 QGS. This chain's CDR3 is CALGEYGEDDGAGDLKLIF. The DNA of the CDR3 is TGTGCTCTTGGGGAATATGGGGAGGATGATGGTGCTGGGGACCTTAAACTCATCTTT.

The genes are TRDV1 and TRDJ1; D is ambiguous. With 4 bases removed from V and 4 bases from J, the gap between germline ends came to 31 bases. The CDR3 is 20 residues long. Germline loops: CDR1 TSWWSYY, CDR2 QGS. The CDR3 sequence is CALGGDAFPAVPTGHDKLIF. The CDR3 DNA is TGTGCTCTTGGGGGTGATGCTTTTCCAGCAGTACCCACCGGCCACGATAAACTCATCTTT.

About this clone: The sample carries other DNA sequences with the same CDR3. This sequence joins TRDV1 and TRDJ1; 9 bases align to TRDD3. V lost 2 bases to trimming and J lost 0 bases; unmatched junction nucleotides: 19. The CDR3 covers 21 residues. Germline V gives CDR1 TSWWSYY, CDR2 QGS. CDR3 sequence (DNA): TGTGCTCTTGGGGAAGAATACTCCTCCAGACTGGGGGAATGGTACACCGATAAACTCATCTTT. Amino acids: CALGEEYSSRLGEWYTDKLIF.

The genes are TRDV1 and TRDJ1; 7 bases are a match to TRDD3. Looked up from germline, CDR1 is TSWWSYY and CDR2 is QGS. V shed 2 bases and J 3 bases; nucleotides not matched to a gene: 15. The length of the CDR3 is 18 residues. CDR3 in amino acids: CALGEIVDTGRRADKLIF. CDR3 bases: TGTGCTCTTGGGGAAATAGTGGATACGGGTCGAAGGGCCGATAAACTCATCTTT.

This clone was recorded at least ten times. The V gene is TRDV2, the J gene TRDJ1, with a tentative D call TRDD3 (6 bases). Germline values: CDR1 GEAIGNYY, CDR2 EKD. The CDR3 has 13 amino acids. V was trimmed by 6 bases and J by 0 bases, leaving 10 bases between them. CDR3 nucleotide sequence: TGTGCCTGTCTGGGGACCGACACCGATAAACTCATCTTT. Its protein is CACLGTDTDKLIF.

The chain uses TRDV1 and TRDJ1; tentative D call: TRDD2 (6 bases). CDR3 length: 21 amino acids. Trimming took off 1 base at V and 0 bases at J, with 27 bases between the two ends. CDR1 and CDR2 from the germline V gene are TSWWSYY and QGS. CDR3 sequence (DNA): TGTGCTCTTGGGGAACCTGTCCTACTGAAGGCCCGGACTGGAGACACCGATAAACTCATCTTT. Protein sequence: CALGEPVLLKARTGDTDKLIF.

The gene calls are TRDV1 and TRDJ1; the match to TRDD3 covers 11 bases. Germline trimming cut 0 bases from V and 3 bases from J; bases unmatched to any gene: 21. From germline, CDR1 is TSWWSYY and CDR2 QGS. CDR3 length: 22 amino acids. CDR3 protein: CALGELARLPFVLGDNPDKLIF. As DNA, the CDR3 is TGTGCTCTTGGGGAACTAGCGCGCCTCCCTTTCGTACTGGGGGATAATCCCGATAAACTCATCTTT.

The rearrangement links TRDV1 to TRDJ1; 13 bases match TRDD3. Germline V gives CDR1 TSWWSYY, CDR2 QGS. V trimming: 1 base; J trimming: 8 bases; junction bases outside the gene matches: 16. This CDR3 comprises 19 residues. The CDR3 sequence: CALGEHSPPLTGGYAKLIF. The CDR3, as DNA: TGTGCTCTTGGGGAACATTCCCCCCCCCTTACTGGGGGATACGCCAAACTCATCTTT.

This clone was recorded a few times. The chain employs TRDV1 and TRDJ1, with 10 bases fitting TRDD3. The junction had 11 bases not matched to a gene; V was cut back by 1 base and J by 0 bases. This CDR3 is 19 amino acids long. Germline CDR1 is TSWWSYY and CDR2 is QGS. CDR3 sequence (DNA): TGTGCTCTTGGGGAACCCGTACTGGGGGATTCCACGTACACCGATAAACTCATCTTT. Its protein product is CALGEPVLGDSTYTDKLIF.

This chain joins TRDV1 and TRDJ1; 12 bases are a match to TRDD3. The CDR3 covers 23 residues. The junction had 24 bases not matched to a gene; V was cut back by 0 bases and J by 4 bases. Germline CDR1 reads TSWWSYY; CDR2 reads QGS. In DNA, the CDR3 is TGTGCTCTTGGGGAACTCTATCCTACGCTTGTACCTGGGGGATACGCTCAGAGCGATAAACTCATCTTT. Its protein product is CALGELYPTLVPGGYAQSDKLIF.

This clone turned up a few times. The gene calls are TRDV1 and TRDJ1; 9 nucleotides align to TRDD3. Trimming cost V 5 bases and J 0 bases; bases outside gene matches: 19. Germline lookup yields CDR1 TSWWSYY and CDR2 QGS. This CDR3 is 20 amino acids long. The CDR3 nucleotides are TGTGCTCTTGGGAACCCCCCGGCGGTACTGGGGGACGGCTACACCGATAAACTCATCTTT. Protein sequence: CALGNPPAVLGDGYTDKLIF.

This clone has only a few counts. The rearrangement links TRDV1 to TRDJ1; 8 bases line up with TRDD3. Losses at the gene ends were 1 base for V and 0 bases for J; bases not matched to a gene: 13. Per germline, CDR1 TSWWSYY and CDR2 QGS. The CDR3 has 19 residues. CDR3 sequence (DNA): TGTGCTCTTGGGGAACGACCGAAAGGGATACGGGAGAACACCGATAAACTCATCTTT. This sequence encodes CALGERPKGIRENTDKLIF.

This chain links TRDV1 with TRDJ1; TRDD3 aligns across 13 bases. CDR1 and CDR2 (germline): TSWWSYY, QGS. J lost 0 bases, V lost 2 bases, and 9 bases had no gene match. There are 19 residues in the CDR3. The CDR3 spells CALGEICTGGYANTDKLIF. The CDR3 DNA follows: TGTGCTCTTGGGGAAATCTGTACTGGGGGATACGCGAACACCGATAAACTCATCTTT.

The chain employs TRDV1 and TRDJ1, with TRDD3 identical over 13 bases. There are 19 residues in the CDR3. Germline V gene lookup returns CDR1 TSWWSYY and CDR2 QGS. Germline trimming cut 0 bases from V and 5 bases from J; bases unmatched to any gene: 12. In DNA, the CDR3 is TGTGCTCTTGGGGAACTAGACGTACTGGGGGATACGCGCCCGGATAAACTCATCTTT. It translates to CALGELDVLGDTRPDKLIF.

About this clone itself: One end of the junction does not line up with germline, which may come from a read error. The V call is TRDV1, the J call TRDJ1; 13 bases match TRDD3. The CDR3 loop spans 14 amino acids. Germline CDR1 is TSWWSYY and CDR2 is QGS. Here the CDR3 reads CAVGELLGDTGLIF. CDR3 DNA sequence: TGTGCTGTTGGGGAACTACTGGGGGATACGGGGCTCATCTTT.

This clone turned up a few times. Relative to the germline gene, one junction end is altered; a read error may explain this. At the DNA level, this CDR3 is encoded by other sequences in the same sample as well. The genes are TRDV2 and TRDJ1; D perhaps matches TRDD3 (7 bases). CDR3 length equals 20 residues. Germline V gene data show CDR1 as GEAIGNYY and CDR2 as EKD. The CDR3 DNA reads TGTGCCTGTGACACCGTCTCCTACCACCAGCTGGGGGTCCACACTGATAAACTCATCTTT. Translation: CACDTVSYHQLGVHTDKLIF.

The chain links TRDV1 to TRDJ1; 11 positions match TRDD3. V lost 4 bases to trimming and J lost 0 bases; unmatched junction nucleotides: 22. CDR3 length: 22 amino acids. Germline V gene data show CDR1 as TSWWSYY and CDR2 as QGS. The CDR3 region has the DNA TGTGCTCTTGGGGGAGGGCCTACCGCTACATGGGGGATACGCGAGTACACCGATAAACTCATCTTT. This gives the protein CALGGGPTATWGIREYTDKLIF.

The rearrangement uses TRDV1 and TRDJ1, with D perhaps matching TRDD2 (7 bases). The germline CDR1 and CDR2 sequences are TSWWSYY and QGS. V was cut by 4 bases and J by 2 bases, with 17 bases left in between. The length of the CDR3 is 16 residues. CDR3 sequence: CALGAFLLLGTDKLIF. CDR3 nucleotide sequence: TGTGCTCTTGGGGCCTTCCTTCTACTGGGAACCGATAAACTCATCTTT.

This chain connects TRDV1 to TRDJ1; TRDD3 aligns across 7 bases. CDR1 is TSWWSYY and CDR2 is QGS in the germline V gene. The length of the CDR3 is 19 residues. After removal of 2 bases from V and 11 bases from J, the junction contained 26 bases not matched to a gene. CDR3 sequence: CALGESTPPTSLRGMELIF. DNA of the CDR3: TGTGCTCTTGGGGAATCGACCCCTCCGACTTCCCTCCGGGGGATGGAGCTCATCTTT.

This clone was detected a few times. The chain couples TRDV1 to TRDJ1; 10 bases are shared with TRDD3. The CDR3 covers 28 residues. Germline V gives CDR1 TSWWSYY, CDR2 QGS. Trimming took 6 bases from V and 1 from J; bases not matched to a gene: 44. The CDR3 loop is CALGLYPYRTDKHSYWGIGTSTTDKLIF. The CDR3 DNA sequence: TGTGCTCTTGGACTATACCCCTACCGCACCGACAAACACTCGTACTGGGGGATTGGTACCTCCACCACCGATAAACTCATCTTT.

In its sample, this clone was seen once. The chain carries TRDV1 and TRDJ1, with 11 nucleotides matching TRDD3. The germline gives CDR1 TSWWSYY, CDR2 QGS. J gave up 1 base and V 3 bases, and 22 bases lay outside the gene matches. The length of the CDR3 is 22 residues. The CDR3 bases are TGTGCTCTTGGGGACCGACGCCTTCCCTCCCTGTACTGGGGGATAGTCACCGATAAACTCATCTTT. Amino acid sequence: CALGDRRLPSLYWGIVTDKLIF.

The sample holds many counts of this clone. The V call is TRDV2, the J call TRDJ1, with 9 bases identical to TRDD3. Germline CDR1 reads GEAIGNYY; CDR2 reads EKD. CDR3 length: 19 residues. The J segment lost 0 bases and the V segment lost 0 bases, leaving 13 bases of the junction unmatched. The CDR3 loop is CACDTASGAGGWYTDKLIF. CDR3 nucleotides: TGTGCCTGTGACACCGCATCCGGGGCTGGGGGATGGTACACCGATAAACTCATCTTT.

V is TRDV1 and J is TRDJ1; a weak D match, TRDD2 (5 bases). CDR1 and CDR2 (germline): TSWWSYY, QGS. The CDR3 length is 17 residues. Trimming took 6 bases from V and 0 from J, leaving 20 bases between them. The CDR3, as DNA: TGTGCTCTTGGAGTTAAGGCCTCTCCTTCGTACACCGATAAACTCATCTTT. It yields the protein CALGVKASPSYTDKLIF.

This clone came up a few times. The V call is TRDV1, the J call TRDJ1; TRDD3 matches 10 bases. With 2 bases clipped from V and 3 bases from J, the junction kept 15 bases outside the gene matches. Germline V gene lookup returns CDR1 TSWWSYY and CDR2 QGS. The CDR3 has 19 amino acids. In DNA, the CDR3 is TGTGCTCTTGGGGAAAGGCTATTCCTACTGGGGGATGCCGCCGATAAACTCATCTTT. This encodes CALGERLFLLGDAADKLIF.

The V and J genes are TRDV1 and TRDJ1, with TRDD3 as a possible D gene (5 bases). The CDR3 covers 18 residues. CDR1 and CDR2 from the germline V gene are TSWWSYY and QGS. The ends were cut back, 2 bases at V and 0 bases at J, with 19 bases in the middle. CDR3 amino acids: CALGETTAGCQYTDKLIF. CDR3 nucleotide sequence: TGTGCTCTTGGGGAAACCACAGCGGGATGCCAATACACCGATAAACTCATCTTT.

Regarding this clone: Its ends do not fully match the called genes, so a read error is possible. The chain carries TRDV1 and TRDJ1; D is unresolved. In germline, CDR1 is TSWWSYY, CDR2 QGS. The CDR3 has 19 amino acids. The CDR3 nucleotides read TGTGCTCTTGGGAAACTACCCGGGCCTCCCACCCCTTTCACCGATAAACTCATCTTT. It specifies CALGKLPGPPTPFTDKLIF.

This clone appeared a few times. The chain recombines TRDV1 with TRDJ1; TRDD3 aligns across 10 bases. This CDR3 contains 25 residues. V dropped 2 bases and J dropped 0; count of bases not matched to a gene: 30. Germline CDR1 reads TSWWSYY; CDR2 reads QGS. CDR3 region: CALGESAGFLQQGILGDPYTDKLIF. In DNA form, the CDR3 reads TGTGCTCTTGGGGAATCCGCTGGATTCCTACAACAGGGGATACTGGGGGATCCTTACACCGATAAACTCATCTTT.